Listed here are 25 T cell receptor beta chains from one sample, sequenced in a study of blood T cell repertoires in COVID-19. The table came from immunoSEQ multiplex PCR; TCRdb's copy has only in-frame clones and leaves some out. The repertoire holds about 250,000 clones, 70% to 90% seen once, with roughly 16% in the top ten. The sequencing sample was made of PBMCs or T cells enriched from blood (not recorded which). The receptors were gathered from a man aged 18 to 30 who had recovered from COVID-19.

The rearrangement joins TRBV19 to TRBJ1-6; TRBD1 matches at 7 bases. This CDR3 region has 15 residues. V lost 1 base to trimming and J lost 9 bases; unmatched junction nucleotides: 6. Germline V lookup: CDR1 LNHDA, CDR2 SQIVND (reference sequence). The CDR3 DNA reads as TGTGCCAGTAGTATAGGTGGGACAGCTCTTTCACCCCTCCACTTT. Translation gives CASSIGGTALSPLHF. Supplemented by reference TRBV19 and TRBJ1-6, the full variable domain reads DGGITQSPKYLFRKEGQNVTLSCEQNLNHDAMYWYRQDPGQGLRLIYYSQIVNDFQKGDIAEGYSVSREKKESFPLTVTSAQKNPTAFYLCASSIGGTALSPLHFGNGTRLTVT.

The chain is built from TRBV19 and TRBJ1-1; 10 bases line up with TRBD1. In germline, CDR1 is LNHDA, CDR2 SQIVND (reference sequence). V dropped 8 bases and J dropped 2; count of bases not matched to a gene: 11. The CDR3 is 16 amino acids. As DNA, the CDR3 is TGTGCCAGTGGTCGGACAGGGGGTGGGGTAAACACTGAAGCTTTCTTT. It specifies CASGRTGGGVNTEAFF. The full variable domain, rest sourced from reference TRBV19 and TRBJ1-1, is DGGITQSPKYLFRKEGQNVTLSCEQNLNHDAMYWYRQDPGQGLRLIYYSQIVNDFQKGDIAEGYSVSREKKESFPLTVTSAQKNPTAFYLCASGRTGGGVNTEAFFGQGTRLTVV.

The chain carries TRBV7-9 and TRBJ1-4; D unresolved. Germline CDR1 SEHNR, CDR2 FQNEAQ (reference sequence). Trimming cost V 5 bases and J 7 bases, with 20 bases left between them. CDR3 length: 16 residues. DNA of the CDR3: TGTGCCAGCAGCCAGACTGCTCGGAGGTCTGCTGAAAAACTGTTTTTT. It is translated as CASSQTARRSAEKLFF.

V gene TRBV3-1 (or the pseudogene TRBV3-2) combines with J gene TRBJ2-1; TRBD2 agrees at 8 bases. V gave up 3 bases and J gave up 3 bases; unmatched junction bases: 4. Germline V gene lookup returns CDR1 LGHDT and CDR2 YNNKEL (reference sequence). The CDR3 runs to 15 residues. CDR3 coding DNA: TGTGCCAGCAGCCAGTTTCTAGCGGGCTACAATGAGCAGTTCTTC. This codes for CASSQFLAGYNEQFF.

The chain has TRBV5-4 and TRBJ2-3, with D hard to call. Germline CDR1 reads SGHNT; CDR2 reads YYREEE (reference sequence). This CDR3 comprises 16 residues. Trimming pared 3 bases from V and 1 base from J, leaving 15 bases between. CDR3 sequence reads: CASSSPGSAGTDTQYF. Written as DNA, the CDR3 is TGTGCCAGCAGCTCGCCCGGGTCTGCCGGCACAGATACGCAGTATTTT. The full variable domain, in which reference TRBV5-4 and TRBJ2-3 provide the parts outside the CDR3, is ETGVTQSPTHLIKTRGQQVTLRCSSQSGHNTVSWYQQALGQGPQFIFQYYREEENGRGNFPPRFSGLQFPNYSSELNVNALELDDSALYLCASSSPGSAGTDTQYFGPGTRLTVL.

The chain is built from TRBV5-1 and TRBJ1-1; no reliable D call. V was pared by 6 bases and J by 0 bases, with 18 bases between. This CDR3 is 16 amino acids long. Germline V gene lookup returns CDR1 SGHRS and CDR2 YFSETQ. The CDR3: CASTPLIGGMNTEAFF. In DNA, the CDR3 is TGCGCCAGCACCCCCCTAATCGGCGGAATGAACACTGAAGCTTTCTTT.

V gene TRBV27 combines with J gene TRBJ1-6; D gene ambiguous. V dropped 5 bases and J dropped 0 bases, with 8 bases sitting between them. Germline V gene sequence: CDR1 MNHEY, CDR2 SMNVEV (reference sequence). This CDR3 is built from 15 residues. For the CDR3, the DNA is TGTGCCAGCAGTGCTGGGAGCTCCTATAATTCACCCCTCCACTTT. Translating it yields CASSAGSSYNSPLHF.

The genes are TRBV10-1 and TRBJ2-7; 8 positions agree with TRBD1. In germline, CDR1 is WNHNN, CDR2 SYGVQD (reference sequence). The length of the CDR3 is 15 residues. The ends lost 5 bases at V and 0 bases at J; junction bases unmatched: 6. The DNA for the CDR3 is TGCGCCAGCAGTCCGAGACAGGGGCCCTCCTACGAGCAGTACTTC. Encoded protein: CASSPRQGPSYEQYF.

The chain combines TRBV7-9 with TRBJ2-7; D possibly corresponds to TRBD2 (5 bases). The ends were cut back, 5 bases at V and 6 bases at J, with 17 bases in the middle. Germline V gene lookup returns CDR1 SEHNR and CDR2 FQNEAQ (reference sequence). The CDR3 runs to 14 residues. The CDR3 bases are TGTGCCAGCAGCCCCACGCACGAGGGCACCGAGCAGTACTTC. Residues: CASSPTHEGTEQYF.

In the case of this clone: The junction differs from germline at one of its ends, possibly a read error. The chain combines TRBV6-5 with TRBJ1-5; 7 nucleotides match TRBD1. This CDR3 comprises 15 residues. Germline CDR1 MNHEY, CDR2 SVGAGI. CDR3 in amino acids: CASSYYRGLNQPQHF. The CDR3 bases are TGTGCCAGCAGCTACTACAGGGGCTTAAATCAGCCCCAGCATTTT.

This chain links TRBV28 with TRBJ2-1, with 7 bases fitting TRBD1. Trimming took 4 bases from V and 0 from J; bases not matched to a gene: 3. Germline V CDR1 and CDR2: MDHEN, SYDVKM. The CDR3 sequence is 15 residues long. Here the CDR3 DNA reads TGTGCCAGCAGTTCCGGACAGGTCTCCTACAATGAGCAGTTCTTC. Translated: CASSSGQVSYNEQFF.

The chain joins TRBV5-6 to TRBJ2-5; TRBD1 is a possible D gene (5 bases). Germline V gene sequence: CDR1 SGHDT, CDR2 YYEEEE. The ends were cut back, 3 bases at V and 6 bases at J, with 6 bases in the middle. The CDR3 totals 11 residues. The CDR3 is CASSSGKTQYF. CDR3 bases: TGTGCCAGCAGCTCAGGGAAGACCCAGTACTTC.

J is TRBJ2-3 and V is TRBV10-3; 12 bases are shared with TRBD2. Germline V gene sequence: CDR1 ENHRY, CDR2 SYGVKD. V dropped 5 bases and J dropped 0; count of bases not matched to a gene: 3. The CDR3 is 16 amino acids. CDR3 nucleotide sequence: TGTGCCATCAGTACTGGGACTAGCGGGAGCACAGATACGCAGTATTTT. Translating it yields CAISTGTSGSTDTQYF.

The rearrangement uses TRBV7-9 and TRBJ2-7; D gene ambiguous. This CDR3 contains 14 residues. In germline, CDR1 is SEHNR, CDR2 FQNEAQ (reference sequence). V lost 0 bases to trimming and J lost 2 bases, with 8 bases between them. The CDR3 DNA reads as TGTGCCAGCAGCTTAGCCCAATGGCCCTACGAGCAGTACTTC. Translating gives CASSLAQWPYEQYF.

J is TRBJ1-2 and V is TRBV7-9; D is unclear. The CDR3 consists of 14 residues. Germline V gives CDR1 SEHNR, CDR2 FQNEAQ (reference sequence). Trimming took 6 bases from V and 2 from J, leaving 13 bases between them. CDR3 coding DNA: TGTGCCAGCAGGTCGGAGGGTGGGAACTATGGCTACACCTTC. This encodes CASRSEGGNYGYTF.

The V gene is TRBV27, the J gene TRBJ1-5; D is perhaps TRBD1 (5 bases). From germline, CDR1 is MNHEY and CDR2 SMNVEV (reference sequence). V gave up 5 bases and J gave up 4 bases, with 12 bases separating them. The CDR3 totals 14 residues. CDR3 in DNA: TGTGCCAGCAGTCTCGCGGGACCAAATCAGCCCCAGCATTTT. This gives the protein CASSLAGPNQPQHF.

The gene calls are TRBV9 and TRBJ1-1; maybe TRBD1 (5 bases). V lost 0 bases and J lost 3, with 9 bases in between. The CDR3 is 14 residues long. Germline loops: CDR1 SGDLS, CDR2 YYNGEE. CDR3 in amino acids: CASSVGPGYTEAFF. CDR3 nucleotide sequence: TGTGCCAGCAGCGTAGGACCAGGGTACACTGAAGCTTTCTTT.

This rearrangement joins TRBV9 to TRBJ2-1, with 7 bases matching TRBD2. CDR1 is SGDLS, CDR2 YYNGEE, per germline. After removal of 7 bases from V and 0 bases from J, the junction contained 7 bases not matched to a gene. The CDR3 is made up of 15 amino acids. DNA for the CDR3: TGTGCCAGCGGGGCTAGCGGTAGCTCCTACAATGAGCAGTTCTTC. Residues: CASGASGSSYNEQFF.

The V call is TRBV11-2, the J call TRBJ2-7; the D gene is possibly TRBD2 (5 bases). Germline CDR1 is SGHAT and CDR2 is FQNNGV. V lost 0 bases to trimming and J lost 4 bases, with 22 bases between them. This CDR3 region has 18 residues. For the CDR3, the DNA is TGTGCCAGCAGCTTAGAATTAGGGTTTAGCGAACCCCGGTACGAGCAGTACTTC. This sequence encodes CASSLELGFSEPRYEQYF.

The chain couples TRBV11-2 to TRBJ1-1; D not resolved. V was shortened by 1 base and J by 8 bases, with 11 bases between the two germline ends. This CDR3 region has 13 residues. Per the germline V gene, CDR1 is SGHAT and CDR2 is FQNNGV. In nucleotides, the CDR3 is TGTGCCAGCAGCTTAGGGGCCCGGGGAGAAGCTTTCTTT. Protein sequence: CASSLGARGEAFF.

The genes are TRBV6-5 and TRBJ1-1, with 7 bases aligning to TRBD1. With 0 bases clipped from V and 8 bases from J, the junction kept 6 bases outside the gene matches. This CDR3 spans 14 amino acids. Germline values: CDR1 MNHEY, CDR2 SVGAGI. The CDR3 sequence is CASSYSMTGREAFF. DNA for the CDR3: TGTGCCAGCAGTTACTCCATGACAGGGCGCGAAGCTTTCTTT.

The J gene is TRBJ1-2, the V gene TRBV19; no firm D call. Germline loops: CDR1 LNHDA, CDR2 SQIVND (reference sequence). Trimming shortened V by 7 bases and J by 6 bases, and 15 bases separated the two germline ends. There are 13 residues in the CDR3. The CDR3 bases are TGTGCCAGTACGCTGAACGGTCGGGATGGCTACACCTTC. Its translation is CASTLNGRDGYTF.

The rearrangement links TRBV15 to TRBJ1-1; TRBD1 might be the D (6 bases). The length of the CDR3 is 15 residues. Trimming cost V 5 bases and J 4 bases, with 17 bases left between them. CDR1 is LNHNV, CDR2 YYDKDF, per germline (reference sequence). CDR3 amino acids: CATSWRPGAFTEAFF. The CDR3 DNA sequence: TGTGCCACCAGCTGGAGACCAGGGGCGTTCACTGAAGCTTTCTTT.

The rearrangement joins TRBV19 to TRBJ1-4; 8 bases match TRBD1. The ends lost 4 bases at V and 7 bases at J; junction bases unmatched: 11. Per the germline V gene, CDR1 is LNHDA and CDR2 is SQIVND (reference sequence). The CDR3 consists of 16 residues. The DNA of the CDR3 is TGTGCCAGTAGTAGAGACGGTCGGACAGGGCGTGAAAAACTGTTTTTT. Protein sequence: CASSRDGRTGREKLFF.

The chain couples TRBV6-2 or TRBV6-3 to TRBJ1-6; 10 bases match TRBD1. Trimming took 5 bases from V and 10 from J; bases not matched to a gene: 11. Germline CDR1 and CDR2: MNHEY and SVGEGT. The CDR3 contains 16 residues. CDR3 sequence: CASSNAGTGARSPLHF. CDR3 coding DNA: TGTGCCAGCAGTAACGCCGGGACAGGGGCTCGGTCACCCCTCCACTTT.